Listed below are T cell receptor beta chains from one sample, sequenced in a study of graft-versus-host responses after intestinal transplantation. The assay was immunoSEQ multiplex PCR, and TCRdb's table has in-frame clones only and misses some. The data contain about 40,000 clones, roughly 89% of them singletons. The specimen comprised PBMCs, sampled 300 to 320 days after intestinal transplant. Receptors originate from a human patient who received an intestinal transplant, so some T cells may come from the graft donor. The CDR3 runs from the conserved cysteine through the conserved F or W. The order of the fields is D gene, clone size, V gene, J gene, CDR3 DNA, CDR3 protein. A D gene is named only where the DNA matches it firmly. Clone size is shown for a subset of rows, as once, few, many or a class of expanded clone.

D gene: -; clone size: -; V gene: TRBV19; J gene: TRBJ2-7; CDR3 DNA: TGTGCCAGTAGTATGTCGAGGACCTCCTACGAGCAGTACTTC; CDR3 protein: CASSMSRTSYEQYF
D gene: -; clone size: -; V gene: TRBV6-5; J gene: TRBJ2-3; CDR3 DNA: TGTGCCAGCAGGACTACAGATACGCAGTATTTT; CDR3 protein: CASRTTDTQYF
D gene: TRBD1; clone size: -; V gene: TRBV5-1; J gene: TRBJ2-7; CDR3 DNA: TGCGCCAGCAGCTTGGCGGGACAGGGCTACGAGCAGTACTTC; CDR3 protein: CASSLAGQGYEQYF
D gene: -; clone size: -; V gene: TRBV4-1; J gene: TRBJ2-2; CDR3 DNA: TGCGCCAGCAGCCAAGACAGAAAGGGGGCGAACACCGGGGAGCTGTTTTTT; CDR3 protein: CASSQDRKGANTGELFF
D gene: -; clone size: -; V gene: TRBV19; J gene: TRBJ1-1; CDR3 DNA: TGTGCCAGTAGTATAACTGCGGAGAAGGCCGCTTTCTTT; CDR3 protein: CASSITAEKAAFF
D gene: -; clone size: -; V gene: TRBV7-4; J gene: TRBJ1-2; CDR3 DNA: TGTGCCAGCAGCATGCTAAGTCCAGCTCGAAAGACCTATGGCTACACCTTC; CDR3 protein: CASSMLSPARKTYGYTF
D gene: -; clone size: -; V gene: TRBV5-4; J gene: TRBJ2-2; CDR3 DNA: TGTGCCAGCAGCCCCGGGAAGGGCTATACCGGGGAGCTGTTTTTT; CDR3 protein: CASSPGKGYTGELFF
D gene: -; clone size: once; V gene: TRBV28; J gene: TRBJ1-3; CDR3 DNA: TGTGCCAGCAGCGTGGGGCAGAGCTCTGGAAACACCATATATTTT; CDR3 protein: CASSVGQSSGNTIYF
D gene: -; clone size: once; V gene: TRBV18; J gene: TRBJ2-3; CDR3 DNA: TGTGCCAGCTCACCATCCAGGGAAGATACGCAGTATTTT; CDR3 protein: CASSPSREDTQYF
D gene: TRBD1; clone size: -; V gene: TRBV6-6; J gene: TRBJ1-2; CDR3 DNA: TGTGCCAGCAAGTATGGTCGGACAGGGGGTAACTATGGCTACACCTTC; CDR3 protein: CASKYGRTGGNYGYTF
D gene: -; clone size: -; V gene: TRBV21-1; J gene: TRBJ1-5; CDR3 DNA: TGTGCCAGCAGCCTCAGGGGATTGCCCCAGCATTTT; CDR3 protein: CASSLRGLPQHF
D gene: -; clone size: once; V gene: TRBV7-9; J gene: TRBJ2-2; CDR3 DNA: TGTGCCAGCAGCTTAGTGTCGGACAGCACGAACACCGGGGAGCTGTTTTTT; CDR3 protein: CASSLVSDSTNTGELFF
D gene: -; clone size: -; V gene: TRBV15; J gene: TRBJ2-1; CDR3 DNA: TGTGCCACCAGCAGAGATTCGGCCATTTACAATGAGCAGTTCTTC; CDR3 protein: CATSRDSAIYNEQFF
D gene: -; clone size: -; V gene: TRBV7-9; J gene: TRBJ2-1; CDR3 DNA: TGTGCCAGCAGCCCGGGGCTCGGGAGCTCCTACAATGAGCAGTTCTTC; CDR3 protein: CASSPGLGSSYNEQFF
D gene: -; clone size: -; V gene: TRBV7-9; J gene: TRBJ2-7; CDR3 DNA: TGTGCCAGCAGCTGGAGATCCTACGAGCAGTACTTC; CDR3 protein: CASSWRSYEQYF
D gene: -; clone size: -; V gene: TRBV11-2; J gene: TRBJ2-7; CDR3 DNA: TGTGCCAGCAGCTTAGATCGCAATAACGAGCAGTACTTC; CDR3 protein: CASSLDRNNEQYF
D gene: -; clone size: once; V gene: TRBV6-5; J gene: TRBJ2-1; CDR3 DNA: TGTGCCAGCAGTCAGTACAATGAGCAGTTCTTC; CDR3 protein: CASSQYNEQFF
D gene: TRBD2; clone size: -; V gene: TRBV7-9; J gene: TRBJ2-7; CDR3 DNA: TGTGCCAGCAGCCATAATGCGGGGGGCGACCACTCCTACGAGCAGTACTTC; CDR3 protein: CASSHNAGGDHSYEQYF
D gene: -; clone size: -; V gene: TRBV27; J gene: TRBJ2-7; CDR3 DNA: TGTGCCAGCAGTTTGGGCAGGGCAAACGAGCAGTACTTC; CDR3 protein: CASSLGRANEQYF
D gene: -; clone size: -; V gene: TRBV21-1; J gene: TRBJ1-6; CDR3 DNA: TGTGCCAGAGCAGGGGTTTGGTCACCCCTCCACTTT; CDR3 protein: CARAGVWSPLHF
D gene: -; clone size: -; V gene: TRBV28; J gene: TRBJ2-4; CDR3 DNA: TGTGCCAGCAGTTCGGTTGGGGGGGCCAAAAACATTCAGTACTTC; CDR3 protein: CASSSVGGAKNIQYF
D gene: -; clone size: -; V gene: TRBV7-9; J gene: TRBJ2-1; CDR3 DNA: TGTGCCAGCAGCCCAGCCAACAGGGAACTCAGCAATGAGCAGTTCTTC; CDR3 protein: CASSPANRELSNEQFF
D gene: TRBD2; clone size: -; V gene: TRBV4-1; J gene: TRBJ2-7; CDR3 DNA: TGCGCCAGCAGCCAAGGAAGCGGGAGTTACGAGCAGTACTTC; CDR3 protein: CASSQGSGSYEQYF
D gene: -; clone size: -; V gene: TRBV19; J gene: TRBJ1-1; CDR3 DNA: TGTGCCAGTAGTATTGGGGTGGGCACGAACACTGAAGCTTTCTTT; CDR3 protein: CASSIGVGTNTEAFF
D gene: -; clone size: once; V gene: TRBV19; J gene: TRBJ1-1; CDR3 DNA: TGTGCCAGTAGTATAGCACCTCGGGGGGGGAACACTGAAGCTTTCTTT; CDR3 protein: CASSIAPRGGNTEAFF
D gene: -; clone size: -; V gene: TRBV30; J gene: TRBJ2-3; CDR3 DNA: TGTGCCTGGAGTGTACATACCACAGATACGCAGTATTTT; CDR3 protein: CAWSVHTTDTQYF
D gene: TRBD2; clone size: -; V gene: TRBV7-8; J gene: TRBJ2-7; CDR3 DNA: TGTGCCAGCAGCTTTATGCGGGCTAGCGGGAGCTACGAGCAGTACTTC; CDR3 protein: CASSFMRASGSYEQYF
D gene: -; clone size: -; V gene: TRBV6-5; J gene: TRBJ1-1; CDR3 DNA: TGTGCCAGCAGTTTCGACAAGGGGATTGAAGCTTTCTTT; CDR3 protein: CASSFDKGIEAFF
D gene: -; clone size: -; V gene: TRBV6-5; J gene: TRBJ2-3; CDR3 DNA: TGTGCCAGCAAACTCAGGGAAACAGATACGCAGTATTTT; CDR3 protein: CASKLRETDTQYF
D gene: -; clone size: once; V gene: TRBV14; J gene: TRBJ2-7; CDR3 DNA: TGTGCCAGCAGTCAACTCTCGGGTCCCGCCGAGCAGTACTTC; CDR3 protein: CASSQLSGPAEQYF
D gene: -; clone size: -; V gene: TRBV4-2; J gene: TRBJ1-1; CDR3 DNA: TGTGCCAGCAGCCCTCAGGGGAACACTGAAGCTTTCTTT; CDR3 protein: CASSPQGNTEAFF
D gene: -; clone size: -; V gene: TRBV4-1; J gene: TRBJ1-2; CDR3 DNA: TGCGCCAGCAGCCAAGTGCTGCAGCGGGGCTATGGCTACACCTTC; CDR3 protein: CASSQVLQRGYGYTF
D gene: -; clone size: -; V gene: TRBV5-1; J gene: TRBJ2-7; CDR3 DNA: TGCGCCAGCAGCCCTAGGACTGACCCCCAAGCCTACGAGCAGTACTTC; CDR3 protein: CASSPRTDPQAYEQYF
D gene: -; clone size: -; V gene: TRBV14; J gene: TRBJ1-1; CDR3 DNA: TGTGCCAGCAGCCTGAGGGGAGGGGGTGAAGCTTTCTTT; CDR3 protein: CASSLRGGGEAFF
D gene: -; clone size: once; V gene: TRBV28; J gene: TRBJ1-5; CDR3 DNA: TGTGCCAGCAGTTTAACAATAGGACAAATAGGTCAGCCCCAGCATTTT; CDR3 protein: CASSLTIGQIGQPQHF
D gene: -; clone size: -; V gene: TRBV11-2; J gene: TRBJ2-3; CDR3 DNA: TGTGCCAGCAGCTTAGATCCAGCACAGAGCACAGATACGCAGTATTTT; CDR3 protein: CASSLDPAQSTDTQYF
D gene: -; clone size: -; V gene: TRBV4-2; J gene: TRBJ1-5; CDR3 DNA: TGTGCCAGCAGCCAAGAGGCGTGGCAAATCAATCAGCCCCAGCATTTT; CDR3 protein: CASSQEAWQINQPQHF
D gene: -; clone size: -; V gene: TRBV4-1; J gene: TRBJ2-1; CDR3 DNA: TGCGCCAGCAGCCAATTAATCATCTCCTACAATGAGCAGTTCTTC; CDR3 protein: CASSQLIISYNEQFF
D gene: TRBD2; clone size: -; V gene: TRBV11-2; J gene: TRBJ2-7; CDR3 DNA: TGTGCCAGCGTAAAACTAGCGGGAGATTCCTACGAGCAGTACTTC; CDR3 protein: CASVKLAGDSYEQYF
D gene: TRBD2; clone size: -; V gene: TRBV5-6; J gene: TRBJ2-5; CDR3 DNA: TGTGCCAGCAGCCTCCCGACTTCACGGGAGGGGGAGACCCAGTACTTC; CDR3 protein: CASSLPTSREGETQYF
D gene: TRBD1; clone size: once; V gene: TRBV15; J gene: TRBJ2-5; CDR3 DNA: TGTGCCACCAGCAGGAACAGGGGGCGAGAGACCCAGTACTTC; CDR3 protein: CATSRNRGRETQYF
D gene: TRBD1; clone size: -; V gene: TRBV28; J gene: TRBJ2-1; CDR3 DNA: TGTGCCAGCGGGGGACAGGGAGGGTACAATGAGCAGTTCTTC; CDR3 protein: CASGGQGGYNEQFF
D gene: TRBD1; clone size: -; V gene: TRBV6-5; J gene: TRBJ2-7; CDR3 DNA: TGTGCCAGCAGTTATGGGCAGGGGGCAGGTTACGAGCAGTACTTC; CDR3 protein: CASSYGQGAGYEQYF
D gene: -; clone size: -; V gene: TRBV4-1; J gene: TRBJ1-3; CDR3 DNA: TGCGCCAGCAGCCAAGATACAGACCTCTTTGGAAACACCATATATTTT; CDR3 protein: CASSQDTDLFGNTIYF
D gene: -; clone size: -; V gene: TRBV19; J gene: TRBJ1-2; CDR3 DNA: TGTGCCAGTAGTATGGGACCTTCTCCCACCTTC; CDR3 protein: CASSMGPSPTF
D gene: -; clone size: -; V gene: TRBV5-6; J gene: TRBJ2-7; CDR3 DNA: TGTGCCAGCAGCCTGGACAGTGGCGAGCAGTACTTC; CDR3 protein: CASSLDSGEQYF
D gene: -; clone size: -; V gene: TRBV4-2; J gene: TRBJ2-3; CDR3 DNA: TGTGCCAGCAGCCAACCCCAATGGGGAGGTACAGATACGCAGTATTTT; CDR3 protein: CASSQPQWGGTDTQYF
D gene: TRBD2; clone size: -; V gene: TRBV28; J gene: TRBJ2-3; CDR3 DNA: TGTGCCAGCAGCCCTCTAGCGGGGGGGCGGGGCACAGATACGCAGTATTTT; CDR3 protein: CASSPLAGGRGTDTQYF
D gene: -; clone size: -; V gene: TRBV6-1; J gene: TRBJ1-1; CDR3 DNA: TGTGCCAGCAGCTCCGGAGGCACTGAAGCTTTCTTT; CDR3 protein: CASSSGGTEAFF
D gene: TRBD1; clone size: -; V gene: TRBV10-2; J gene: TRBJ1-2; CDR3 DNA: TGCGCCAGCAGTGAAGACAGGGCAGGAGGCTACACCTTC; CDR3 protein: CASSEDRAGGYTF
D gene: -; clone size: -; V gene: TRBV7-9; J gene: TRBJ1-6; CDR3 DNA: TGTGCCAGCAGCTTATCGGGGGAATCACCCCTCCACTTT; CDR3 protein: CASSLSGESPLHF
D gene: -; clone size: -; V gene: TRBV5-8; J gene: TRBJ1-2; CDR3 DNA: TGTGCCAGCCCCGGTTCCTATGGCTACACCTTC; CDR3 protein: CASPGSYGYTF
D gene: -; clone size: -; V gene: TRBV28; J gene: TRBJ2-1; CDR3 DNA: TGTGCCAGCAGTTTATACCCCAAAGGGAGGAGGGTTTACAATGAGCAGTTCTTC; CDR3 protein: CASSLYPKGRRVYNEQFF
D gene: -; clone size: -; V gene: TRBV29-1; J gene: TRBJ1-1; CDR3 DNA: TGCAGCGCCTCGGGACGGATGAACACTGAAGCTTTCTTT; CDR3 protein: CSASGRMNTEAFF